This TCR beta chain was identified during a study of T cells in narcolepsy. Turning to the study itself: Healthy controls were enrolled alongside patients with narcolepsy type 1 or type 2.

V shed 7 bases and J shed 4 bases, with 19 bases lying between them. The CDR3 is 14 residues long. Germline values: CDR1 SQVTM, CDR2 ANQGSEA. Using immunoSEQ multiplex PCR, the repertoire was profiled, and TCRdb retains in-frame clones only, with some absent. The top ten clones hold approximately 1.3% of a sample with around 26,000 clones, about four fifths of them seen once. Regarding the study as a whole: HCRT-specific and TRIB2-specific autoreactive clonotypes appeared among same-patient CSF and blood CD4+ clonotypes. Reportedly, autoreactive clonotypes were serially detected in patients' blood but not controls'. Some memory CD4+ repertoires had no autoreactive clone sequences.

About this clone: Its target is unknown.

Sample: CD45RA- memory CD4+ T cells from PBMCs. The J gene is TRBJ1-2, the V gene TRBV29-1, with a tentative D call TRBD1 (5 bases). The receptor was isolated from a human donor with narcolepsy. CDR3 nucleotide sequence: TGCAGCGCCCCCGGCCTGGGAGGGACCTATGGCTACACCTTC. It specifies CSAPGLGGTYGYTF.